This TCR beta chain is drawn from a study of shared clonotypes between healthy human individuals. The study, taken as a whole, reports: The generation probabilities recorded for non-shared clonotypes fell below those of clonotypes shared by all four donors.

Between the trimmed V and J ends, which lost 1 base and 2 bases, there was a span of 9 bases. The CDR3 has 14 residues. In germline, CDR1 is SGHRS, CDR2 YFSETQ. As regards this clone: Its antigen remains unknown.

Method: immunoSEQ multiplex PCR; TCRdb's copy keeps in-frame clones and lacks some. The profile covers over a million clones, with roughly 97% appearing a single time and approximately 1.1% taken by the ten largest. The V and J genes are TRBV5-1 and TRBJ2-5, with D perhaps TRBD1 (6 bases). The sample comprised naive CD4+ T cells sorted from blood. Subset reported: CD45RA+ positively selected. The receptor was isolated from a man under 40 in good health. CDR3 sequence: CASSLRTAQETQYF. CDR3 in DNA: TGCGCCAGCAGCTTGCGGACAGCTCAAGAGACCCAGTACTTC.